Below, 20 T cell receptor beta chains from the same sample are listed, as sequenced in a study of monozygotic twins with cystic fibrosis. Profiling relied on immunoSEQ multiplex PCR, and the TCRdb table lists in-frame clones only, not all of them. This sample has roughly 14,000 clones, with 90% to 95% found just once. The sample comprised blood. The receptors were gathered from a girl aged 2-10 years with cystic fibrosis.

V is TRBV30 and J is TRBJ2-5, with TRBD2 identical over 12 bases. Germline V gene data show CDR1 as GTSNPN and CDR2 as SVGIG (reference sequence). The ends lost 5 bases at V and 9 bases at J; junction bases unmatched: 13. The CDR3 runs to 15 residues. CDR3 amino acids: CAWEGKTSGSRAQYF. The CDR3 nucleotides read TGTGCCTGGGAAGGGAAGACTAGCGGGAGCCGGGCCCAGTACTTC. Full variable domain (missing parts from reference TRBV30 and TRBJ2-5): SQTIHQWPATLVQPVGSPLSLECTVEGTSNPNLYWYRQAAGRGLQLLFYSVGIGQISSEVPQNLSASRPQDRQFILSSKKLLLSDSGFYLCAWEGKTSGSRAQYFGPGTRLLVL.

The V gene is TRBV4-2, the J gene TRBJ1-1, with unresolved D. This CDR3 comprises 16 residues. The germline V and J ends were trimmed by 0 bases and 0 bases, with 11 bases remaining between them. The V gene's germline CDR1 is LGHNA and CDR2 YNFKEQ. CDR3 in DNA: TGTGCCAGCAGCCAAGACTCGGACGTGTTGAACACTGAAGCTTTCTTT. It specifies CASSQDSDVLNTEAFF.

The chain couples TRBV7-9 to TRBJ2-5; 7 bases are a match to TRBD1. The CDR3 runs 14 residues. After removal of 6 bases from V and 4 bases from J, the junction contained 8 bases not matched to a gene. CDR1 and CDR2 from the germline V gene are SEHNR and FQNEAQ (reference sequence). The CDR3 loop reads CASRKQGPGETQYF. CDR3 coding DNA: TGTGCCAGCAGGAAACAGGGGCCCGGAGAGACCCAGTACTTC. The entire variable domain, with the rest obtained from reference TRBV7-9 and TRBJ2-5, is as follows: DTGVSQNPRHKITKRGQNVTFRCDPISEHNRLYWYRQTLGQGPEFLTYFQNEAQLEKSRLLSDRFSAERPKGSFSTLEIQRTEQGDSAMYLCASRKQGPGETQYFGPGTRLLVL.

The V gene is TRBV28, the J gene TRBJ1-1; tentative D call: TRBD1 (5 bases). Germline loops: CDR1 MDHEN, CDR2 SYDVKM. V lost 6 bases and J lost 5, with 16 bases in between. The length of the CDR3 is 14 residues. The CDR3 protein is CASRNRGSRTEAFF. DNA for the CDR3: TGTGCCAGCAGGAACCGGGGCTCGAGGACTGAAGCTTTCTTT. Looking up the rest from reference TRBV28 and TRBJ1-1 gives the full variable domain: DVKVTQSSRYLVKRTGEKVFLECVQDMDHENMFWYRQDPGLGLRLIYFSYDVKMKEKGDIPEGYSVSREKKERFSLILESASTNQTSMYLCASRNRGSRTEAFFGQGTRLTVV.

The chain couples TRBV30 to TRBJ1-5, with 8 bases that match TRBD1. V shed 1 base and J 2 bases; nucleotides not matched to a gene: 7. CDR1 and CDR2 (germline): GTSNPN, SVGIG (reference sequence). This CDR3 comprises 16 residues. CDR3 sequence: CAWSDGQGLGNQPQHF. CDR3 DNA: TGTGCCTGGAGTGACGGACAGGGCTTGGGCAATCAGCCCCAGCATTTT.

The V and J genes are TRBV9 and TRBJ2-7, with 13 bases matching TRBD2. The germline gives CDR1 SGDLS, CDR2 YYNGEE. Trimming took 4 bases from V and 7 from J; bases not matched to a gene: 8. The CDR3 sequence is 15 residues long. CDR3 sequence (DNA): TGTGCCAGCAGCCCCCGGACTAGCGGGAGCCGGGAGCAGTACTTC. Protein product: CASSPRTSGSREQYF.

The chain couples TRBV6-5 to TRBJ2-7, with 7 bases identical to TRBD1. The CDR3 is 16 residues long. Germline CDR1 MNHEY, CDR2 SVGAGI. Trimming removed 3 bases from V and 6 bases from J; junction bases left unmatched: 14. In DNA form, the CDR3 reads TGTGCCAGCAGTTATTCGTATGAGGTGGGGACAGTCGAGCAGTACTTC. Its protein product is CASSYSYEVGTVEQYF.

This clone was counted once. The genes are TRBV19 and TRBJ1-1, with TRBD1 identical over 10 bases. Germline assignment: CDR1 LNHDA and CDR2 SQIVND (reference sequence). V shed 6 bases, J shed 6 bases, and the junction held 4 bases outside the gene matches. This CDR3 comprises 13 residues. Here the CDR3 reads CASSRQGAAEAFF. The CDR3 DNA follows: TGTGCCAGTAGCAGACAGGGGGCTGCTGAAGCTTTCTTT.

This chain uses TRBV5-6 with TRBJ2-2; 7 bases map to TRBD1. Unmatched junction bases numbered 5, after V lost 1 base and J lost 5 bases. The CDR3 totals 15 residues. Germline values: CDR1 SGHDT, CDR2 YYEEEE. The CDR3 DNA is TGTGCCAGCAGCTTGAAAGGGGGCCGTACCGGGGAGCTGTTTTTT. Residues: CASSLKGGRTGELFF.

This clone was found a few times. This rearrangement joins TRBV5-6 to TRBJ2-7, with TRBD1 matching over 9 bases. The V segment lost 3 bases and the J segment 2 bases; nucleotides outside the gene matches: 3. The CDR3 has 14 amino acids. CDR1 SGHDT and CDR2 YYEEEE come from the germline V gene. CDR3 nucleotides: TGTGCCAGCAGCTCGTGGACAGGGGCCTACGAGCAGTACTTC. Protein sequence: CASSSWTGAYEQYF.

The chain combines TRBV28 with TRBJ2-3; D might be TRBD1 (5 bases). Trimming removed 2 bases at V and 4 bases at J, with 10 bases between. CDR1 MDHEN and CDR2 SYDVKM come from the germline V gene. The CDR3 totals 14 residues. The CDR3 reads CASSLGRGADTQYF. In nucleotides, the CDR3 is TGTGCCAGCAGTTTAGGAAGGGGCGCAGATACGCAGTATTTT. The whole variable domain, filled in from reference TRBV28 and TRBJ2-3, reads DVKVTQSSRYLVKRTGEKVFLECVQDMDHENMFWYRQDPGLGLRLIYFSYDVKMKEKGDIPEGYSVSREKKERFSLILESASTNQTSMYLCASSLGRGADTQYFGPGTRLTVL.

The rearrangement uses TRBV4-1 and TRBJ1-1, with D unclear. The V end was cut by 2 bases, the J end by 3 bases, with 10 bases between. Germline assignment: CDR1 MGHRA and CDR2 YSYEKL. The CDR3 consists of 14 residues. Here the CDR3 DNA reads TGCGCCAGCAGCCAACCCAATAGTTACACTGAAGCTTTCTTT. This codes for CASSQPNSYTEAFF.

The DNA of the CDR3 is TGCGCCAGCAGCTTGGCTCGGAGGAGCACAGATACGCAGTATTTT. It is translated as CASSLARRSTDTQYF. The genes are TRBV5-1 and TRBJ2-3, with a tentative D call TRBD2 (5 bases). Per the germline V gene, CDR1 is SGHRS and CDR2 is YFSETQ. CDR3 size: 15 residues. Trimming took 0 bases from V and 0 from J, leaving 8 bases between them.

The chain uses TRBV2 and TRBJ1-5; D ambiguous. The CDR3 contains 14 residues. Deletions cut 3 bases from V and 7 bases from J, with 13 bases between. Per the germline V gene, CDR1 is SNHLY and CDR2 is FYNNEI. CDR3 bases: TGTGCCAGCAGTGATTGGGCAGATCAACAGCCCCAGCATTTT. Translation: CASSDWADQQPQHF. Together with reference TRBV2 and TRBJ1-5, the CDR3 gives the full variable domain: EPEVTQTPSHQVTQMGQEVILRCVPISNHLYFYWYRQILGQKVEFLVSFYNNEISEKSEIFDDQFSVERPDGSNFTLKIRSTKLEDSAMYFCASSDWADQQPQHFGDGTRLSIL.

The V and J genes are TRBV10-3 and TRBJ2-1; unclear D gene. The V gene's germline CDR1 is ENHRY and CDR2 SYGVKD. The V end was cut by 0 bases, the J end by 10 bases, with 10 bases between. The CDR3 totals 13 residues. The chain's CDR3 is CAISESPPQEQFF. The DNA of the CDR3 is TGTGCCATCAGTGAGTCCCCTCCGCAAGAGCAGTTCTTC.

The CDR3 is CASSQDLWGPDTQYF. The CDR3 DNA follows: TGCGCCAGCAGCCAAGATTTATGGGGTCCAGATACGCAGTATTTT. The J gene is TRBJ2-3, the V gene TRBV4-1, with D uncertain. CDR1 and CDR2 from the germline V gene are MGHRA and YSYEKL. This CDR3 region has 15 residues. The ends were cut back, 0 bases at V and 4 bases at J, with 11 bases in the middle.

V gene TRBV4-3 combines with J gene TRBJ1-3; 9 bases match TRBD1. The CDR3 loop spans 15 amino acids. Trimming cost V 4 bases and J 8 bases; bases outside gene matches: 9. CDR1 and CDR2 (germline): LGHNA, YSLEER. Here the CDR3 reads CASSLLRDRVDTIYF. Written as DNA, the CDR3 is TGCGCCAGCAGCCTCCTCCGGGACAGGGTGGACACCATATATTTT.

V is TRBV5-6 and J is TRBJ2-5; D possibly matches TRBD1 or TRBD2 (6 bases each). CDR3 length equals 14 residues. The V and J ends lost 3 bases and 3 bases respectively, with 12 bases between them. Looked up from germline, CDR1 is SGHDT and CDR2 is YYEEEE. The CDR3 DNA is TGTGCCAGCAGCTGGCGGGACACTGAAGAGACCCAGTACTTC. Its protein is CASSWRDTEETQYF. The complete variable domain, with remaining parts taken from reference TRBV5-6 and TRBJ2-5, reads DAGVTQSPTHLIKTRGQQVTLRCSPKSGHDTVSWYQQALGQGPQFIFQYYEEEERQRGNFPDRFSGHQFPNYSSELNVNALLLGDSALYLCASSWRDTEETQYFGPGTRLLVL.

V gene TRBV27 combines with J gene TRBJ2-7, with a possible D match to TRBD2 (5 bases). This CDR3 is 17 amino acids long. V was clipped by 2 bases and J by 0 bases, with 17 bases between them. CDR1 and CDR2 (germline): MNHEY, SMNVEV (reference sequence). For the CDR3, the DNA is TGTGCCAGCAGTTTAAGGTCGCCGTCGGGAAACTCCTACGAGCAGTACTTC. Its translation: CASSLRSPSGNSYEQYF.

V is TRBV27 and J is TRBJ1-3; D is undetermined. Germline CDR1 MNHEY, CDR2 SMNVEV (reference sequence). V was clipped by 6 bases and J by 8 bases, with 8 bases between them. The CDR3 sequence is 11 residues long. Here the CDR3 DNA reads TGTGCCAGCAGCCCTGGTGACACCATATATTTT. It codes for CASSPGDTIYF.